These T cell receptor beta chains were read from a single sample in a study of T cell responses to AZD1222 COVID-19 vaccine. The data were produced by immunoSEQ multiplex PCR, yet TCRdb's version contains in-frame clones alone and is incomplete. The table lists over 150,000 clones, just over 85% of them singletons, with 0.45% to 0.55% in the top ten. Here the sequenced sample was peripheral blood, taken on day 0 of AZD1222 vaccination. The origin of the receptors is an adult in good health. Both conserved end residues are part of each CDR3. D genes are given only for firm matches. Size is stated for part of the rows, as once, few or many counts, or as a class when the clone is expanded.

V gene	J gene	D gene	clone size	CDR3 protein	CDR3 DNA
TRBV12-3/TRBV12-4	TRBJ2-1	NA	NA	CASSLPSYKVQFF	TGTGCCAGCAGTTTACCTAGCTACAAAGTGCAGTTCTTC
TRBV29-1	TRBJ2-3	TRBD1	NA	CSVEYQGVDTQYF	TGCAGCGTTGAATATCAGGGGGTAGATACGCAGTATTTT
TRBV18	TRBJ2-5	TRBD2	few	CASSPRASGGETQYF	TGTGCCAGCTCACCACGGGCTAGCGGGGGAGAGACCCAGTACTTC
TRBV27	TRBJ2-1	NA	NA	CASSFRLSASYNEQFF	TGTGCCAGCAGTTTTAGGCTGTCCGCCTCCTACAATGAGCAGTTCTTC
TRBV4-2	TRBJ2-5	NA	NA	CASSLEGGVGETQYF	TGTGCCAGCAGCCTCGAGGGGGGGGTAGGGGAGACCCAGTACTTC
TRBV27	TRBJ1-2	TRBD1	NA	CASSSFEGQRIYGYTF	TGTGCCAGCAGTTCATTTGAGGGACAGCGAATCTATGGCTACACCTTC
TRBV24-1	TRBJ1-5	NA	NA	CATSGFRSGTNINSNQPQHF	TGTGCCACCAGTGGCTTCCGATCCGGGACAAATATTAATAGCAATCAGCCCCAGCATTTT
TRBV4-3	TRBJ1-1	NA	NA	CASSQDMRGVTEAFF	TGCGCCAGCAGCCAAGATATGAGGGGGGTCACTGAAGCTTTCTTT
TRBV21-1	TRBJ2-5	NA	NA	CASSKAGPKTETQYF	TGTGCCAGCAGCAAAGCGGGGCCCAAGACGGAGACCCAGTACTTC
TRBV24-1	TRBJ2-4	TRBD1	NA	CATSDGQGAWGNIQYF	TGTGCCACCAGTGATGGACAGGGGGCGTGGGGAAACATTCAGTACTTC
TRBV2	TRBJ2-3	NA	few	CASSLLRERTDTQYF	TGTGCCAGCAGTCTCTTACGGGAGCGCACAGATACGCAGTATTTT
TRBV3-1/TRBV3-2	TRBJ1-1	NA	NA	CASCGGPHTEAFF	TGTGCCAGCTGTGGAGGGCCCCACACTGAAGCTTTCTTT
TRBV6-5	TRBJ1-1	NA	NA	CASSYRNTEAFF	TGTGCCAGCAGTTATCGGAACACTGAAGCTTTCTTT
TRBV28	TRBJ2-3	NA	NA	CASSPNRVKQDTQYF	TGTGCCAGCAGTCCTAACAGGGTAAAGCAAGATACGCAGTATTTT
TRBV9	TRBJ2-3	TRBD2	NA	CASSVVGGGLAGGQDTQYF	TGTGCCAGCAGCGTAGTGGGAGGGGGACTAGCGGGAGGTCAAGATACGCAGTATTTT
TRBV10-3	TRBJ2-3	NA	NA	CAVTSSRESDTQYF	TGTGCCGTGACTAGTTCAAGAGAGTCAGATACGCAGTATTTT
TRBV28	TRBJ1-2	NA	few	CASSLFNYGYTF	TGTGCCAGCAGTTTATTTAACTATGGCTACACCTTC
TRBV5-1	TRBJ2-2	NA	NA	CASGEGSSTGELFF	TGCGCCAGCGGCGAGGGTTCCTCCACCGGGGAGCTGTTTTTT
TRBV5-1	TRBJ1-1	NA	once	CASRPSEGRTEAFF	TGCGCCAGCAGACCATCGGAGGGAAGGACTGAAGCTTTCTTT
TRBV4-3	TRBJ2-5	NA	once	CASSPDRYQETQYF	TGCGCCAGCAGCCCCGACAGGTACCAAGAGACCCAGTACTTC
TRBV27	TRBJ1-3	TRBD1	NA	CASSLRQGAGNTIYF	TGTGCCAGCAGTTTACGGCAGGGGGCGGGAAACACCATATATTTT
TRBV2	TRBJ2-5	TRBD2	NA	CASMAGVLETQYF	TGTGCCAGCATGGCGGGAGTTTTAGAGACCCAGTACTTC
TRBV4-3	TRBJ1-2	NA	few	CASSQGLGDYGYTF	TGCGCCAGCAGCCAAGGGTTGGGGGACTATGGCTACACCTTC
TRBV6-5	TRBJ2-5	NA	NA	CASSPRRDLSGTQYF	TGTGCCAGCAGTCCCCGCCGGGACCTATCGGGGACCCAGTACTTC
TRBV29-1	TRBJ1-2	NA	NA	CSVLKRGSYTF	TGCAGCGTTCTGAAACGGGGCAGCTACACCTTC